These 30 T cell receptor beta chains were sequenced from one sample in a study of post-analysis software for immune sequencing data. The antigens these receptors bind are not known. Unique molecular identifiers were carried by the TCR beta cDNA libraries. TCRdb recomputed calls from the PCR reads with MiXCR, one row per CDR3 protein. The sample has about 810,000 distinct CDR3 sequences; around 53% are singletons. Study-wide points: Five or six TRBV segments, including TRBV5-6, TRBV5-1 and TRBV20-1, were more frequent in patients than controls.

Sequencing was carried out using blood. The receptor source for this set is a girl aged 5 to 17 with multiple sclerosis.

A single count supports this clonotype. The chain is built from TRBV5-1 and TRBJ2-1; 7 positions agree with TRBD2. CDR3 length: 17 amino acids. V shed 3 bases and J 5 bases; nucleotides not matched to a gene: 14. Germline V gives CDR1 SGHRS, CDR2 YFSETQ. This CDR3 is CASSSSVQTSKNNEQFF. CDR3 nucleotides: TGCGCCAGCAGCTCTTCCGTACAGACTAGCAAAAACAATGAGCAGTTCTTC.

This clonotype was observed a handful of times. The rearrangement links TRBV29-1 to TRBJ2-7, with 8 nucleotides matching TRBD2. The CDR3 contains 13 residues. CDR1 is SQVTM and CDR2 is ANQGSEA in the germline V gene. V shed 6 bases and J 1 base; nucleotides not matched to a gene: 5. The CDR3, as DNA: TGCAGCGTGCGCCCGGGAGGGTCCTACGAGCAGTACTTC. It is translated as CSVRPGGSYEQYF.

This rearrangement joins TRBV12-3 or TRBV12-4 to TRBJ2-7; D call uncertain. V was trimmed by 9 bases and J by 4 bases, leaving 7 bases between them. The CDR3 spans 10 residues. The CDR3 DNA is TGTGCCAGTGGGTATTACGAGCAGTACTTC. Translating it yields CASGYYEQYF.

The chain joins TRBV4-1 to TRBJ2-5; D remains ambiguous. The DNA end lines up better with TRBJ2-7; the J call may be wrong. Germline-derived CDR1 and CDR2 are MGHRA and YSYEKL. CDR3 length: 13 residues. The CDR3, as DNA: TGCGCCAGCAGCCAAGACACCTTATACGAGCAGTACTTC. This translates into CASSQDTLYEQYF.

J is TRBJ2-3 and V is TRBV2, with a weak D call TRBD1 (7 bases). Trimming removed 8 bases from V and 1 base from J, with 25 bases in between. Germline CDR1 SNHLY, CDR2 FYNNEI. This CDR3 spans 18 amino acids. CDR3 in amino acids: CASRRDRTPGVRTDTQYF. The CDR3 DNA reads TGTGCCAGCCGTAGGGACAGAACCCCGGGAGTCCGCACAGATACGCAGTATTTT.

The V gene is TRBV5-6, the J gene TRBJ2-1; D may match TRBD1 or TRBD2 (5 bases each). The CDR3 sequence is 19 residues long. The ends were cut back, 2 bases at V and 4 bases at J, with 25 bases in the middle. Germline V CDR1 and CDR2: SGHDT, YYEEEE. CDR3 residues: CASSFGWAGTDEKYNEQFF. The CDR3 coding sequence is TGTGCCAGCAGCTTTGGGTGGGCCGGGACCGACGAAAAATACAATGAGCAGTTCTTC. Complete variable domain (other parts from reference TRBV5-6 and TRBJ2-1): DAGVTQSPTHLIKTRGQQVTLRCSPKSGHDTVSWYQQALGQGPQFIFQYYEEEERQRGNFPDRFSGHQFPNYSSELNVNALLLGDSALYLCASSFGWAGTDEKYNEQFFGPGTRLTVL.

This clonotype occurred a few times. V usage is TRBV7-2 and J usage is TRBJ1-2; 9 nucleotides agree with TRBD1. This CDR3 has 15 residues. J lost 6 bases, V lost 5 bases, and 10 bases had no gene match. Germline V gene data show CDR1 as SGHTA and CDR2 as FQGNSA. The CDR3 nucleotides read TGTGCCAGCAGCGGCCGCCGGGACAGGGATCATGGCTACACCTTC. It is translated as CASSGRRDRDHGYTF.

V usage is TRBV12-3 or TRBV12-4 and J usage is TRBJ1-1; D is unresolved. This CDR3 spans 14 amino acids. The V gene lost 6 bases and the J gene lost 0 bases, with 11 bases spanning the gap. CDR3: CASSPEGLNTEAFF. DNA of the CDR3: TGTGCCAGCAGCCCGGAAGGGTTGAACACTGAAGCTTTCTTT.

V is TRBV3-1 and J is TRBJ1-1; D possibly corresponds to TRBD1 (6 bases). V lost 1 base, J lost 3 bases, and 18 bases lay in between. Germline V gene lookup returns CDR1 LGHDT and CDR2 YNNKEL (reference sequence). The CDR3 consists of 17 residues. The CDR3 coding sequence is TGTGCCAGCAGCCAAGGAGGAAGGGGGGTGGTATACACTGAAGCTTTCTTT. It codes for CASSQGGRGVVYTEAFF. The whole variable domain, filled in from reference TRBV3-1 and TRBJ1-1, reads DTAVSQTPKYLVTQMGNDKSIKCEQNLGHDTMYWYKQDSKKFLKIMFSYNNKELIINETVPNRFSPKSPDKAHLNLHINSLELGDSAVYFCASSQGGRGVVYTEAFFGQGTRLTVV.

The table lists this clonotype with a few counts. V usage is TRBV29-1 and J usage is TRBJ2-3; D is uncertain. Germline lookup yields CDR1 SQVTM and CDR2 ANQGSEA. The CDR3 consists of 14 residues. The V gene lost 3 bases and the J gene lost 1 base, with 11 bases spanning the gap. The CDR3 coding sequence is TGCAGCGTTGAGGCCGCTCCGGGCACAGATACGCAGTATTTT. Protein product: CSVEAAPGTDTQYF.

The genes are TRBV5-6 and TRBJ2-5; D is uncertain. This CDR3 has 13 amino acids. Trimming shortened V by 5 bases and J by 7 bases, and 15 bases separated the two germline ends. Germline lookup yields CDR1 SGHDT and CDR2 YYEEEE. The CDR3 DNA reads TGTGCCAGCAGTTCGGACCGACATCGGACCCAGTACTTC. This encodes CASSSDRHRTQYF.

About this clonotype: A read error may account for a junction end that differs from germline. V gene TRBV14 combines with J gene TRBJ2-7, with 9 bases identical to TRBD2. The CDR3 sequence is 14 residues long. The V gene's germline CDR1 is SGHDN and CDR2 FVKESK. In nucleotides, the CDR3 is TGTGCCAGCAGCCAGAGCGGGGGGTCCTACGAGCAGAACTTC. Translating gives CASSQSGGSYEQNF.

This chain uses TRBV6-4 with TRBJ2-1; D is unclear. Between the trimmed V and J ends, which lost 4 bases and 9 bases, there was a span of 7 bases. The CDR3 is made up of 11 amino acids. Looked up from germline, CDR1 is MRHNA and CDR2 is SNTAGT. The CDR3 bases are TGTGCCAGCAGTGCAGGACGTGAGCAGTTCTTC. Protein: CASSAGREQFF.

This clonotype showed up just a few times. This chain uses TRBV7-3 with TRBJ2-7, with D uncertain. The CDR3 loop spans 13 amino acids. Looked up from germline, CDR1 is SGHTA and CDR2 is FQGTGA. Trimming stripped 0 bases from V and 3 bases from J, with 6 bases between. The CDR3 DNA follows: TGTGCCAGCAGCTTAACGAACCGCTACGAGCAGTACTTC. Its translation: CASSLTNRYEQYF.

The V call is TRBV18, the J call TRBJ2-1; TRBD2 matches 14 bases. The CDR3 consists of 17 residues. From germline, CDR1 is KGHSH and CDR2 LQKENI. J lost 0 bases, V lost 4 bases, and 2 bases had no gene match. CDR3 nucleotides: TGTGCCAGCTCACGACTAGCGGGGGGGAACTCCTACAATGAGCAGTTCTTC. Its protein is CASSRLAGGNSYNEQFF.

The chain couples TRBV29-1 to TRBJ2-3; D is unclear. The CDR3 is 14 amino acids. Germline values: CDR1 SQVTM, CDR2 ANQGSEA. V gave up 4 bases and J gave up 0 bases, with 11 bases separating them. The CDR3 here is CSVVEGSSTDTQYF. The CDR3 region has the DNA TGCAGCGTTGTAGAAGGGTCAAGCACAGATACGCAGTATTTT.

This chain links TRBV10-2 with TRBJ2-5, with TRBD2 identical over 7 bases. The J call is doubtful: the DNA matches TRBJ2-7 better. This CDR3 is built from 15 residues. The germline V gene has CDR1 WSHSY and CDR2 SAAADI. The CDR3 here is CASSEFRLAVYEQYF. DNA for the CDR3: TGCGCCAGCAGTGAATTCAGGCTAGCGGTATACGAGCAGTACTTC.

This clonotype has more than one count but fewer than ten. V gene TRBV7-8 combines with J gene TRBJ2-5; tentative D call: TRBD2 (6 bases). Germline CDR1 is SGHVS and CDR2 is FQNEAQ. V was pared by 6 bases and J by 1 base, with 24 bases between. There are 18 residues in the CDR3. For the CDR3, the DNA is TGTGCCAGCAGGTACTTGGGGCTAGCGACCAGTGGCCAAGAGACCCAGTACTTC. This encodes CASRYLGLATSGQETQYF.

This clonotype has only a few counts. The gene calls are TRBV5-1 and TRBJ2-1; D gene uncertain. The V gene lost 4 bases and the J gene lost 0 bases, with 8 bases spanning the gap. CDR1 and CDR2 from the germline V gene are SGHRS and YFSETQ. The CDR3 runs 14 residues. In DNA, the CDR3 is TGCGCCAGCAGCAAGACCGCCTCCTACAATGAGCAGTTCTTC. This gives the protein CASSKTASYNEQFF. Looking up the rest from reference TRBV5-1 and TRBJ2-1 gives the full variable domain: KAGVTQTPRYLIKTRGQQVTLSCSPISGHRSVSWYQQTPGQGLQFLFEYFSETQRNKGNFPGRFSGRQFSNSRSEMNVSTLELGDSALYLCASSKTASYNEQFFGPGTRLTVL.

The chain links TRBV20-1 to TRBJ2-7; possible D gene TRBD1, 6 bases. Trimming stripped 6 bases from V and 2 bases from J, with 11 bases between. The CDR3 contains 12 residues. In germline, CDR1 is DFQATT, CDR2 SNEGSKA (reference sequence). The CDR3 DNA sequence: TGCAGTGCCCAACAGGGTACCTACGAGCAGTACTTC. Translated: CSAQQGTYEQYF.

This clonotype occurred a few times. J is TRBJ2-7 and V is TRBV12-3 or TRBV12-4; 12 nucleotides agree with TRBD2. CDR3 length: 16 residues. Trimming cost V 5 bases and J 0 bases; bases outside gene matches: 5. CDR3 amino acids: CASSPGTSGYSYEQYF. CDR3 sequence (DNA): TGTGCCAGCAGTCCAGGGACTAGCGGGTACTCCTACGAGCAGTACTTC.

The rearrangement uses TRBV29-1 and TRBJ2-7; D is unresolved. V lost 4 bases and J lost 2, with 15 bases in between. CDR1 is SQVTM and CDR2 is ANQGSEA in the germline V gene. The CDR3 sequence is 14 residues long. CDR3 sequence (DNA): TGCAGCGTTGGTGGGGTACTCCCTCCCTACGAGCAGTACTTC. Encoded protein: CSVGGVLPPYEQYF.

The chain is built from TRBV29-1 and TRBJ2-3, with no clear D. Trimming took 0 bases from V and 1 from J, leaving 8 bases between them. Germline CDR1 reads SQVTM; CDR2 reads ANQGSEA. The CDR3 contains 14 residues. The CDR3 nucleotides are TGCAGCGTTGAAGAGTCGTGGGGCACAGATACGCAGTATTTT. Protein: CSVEESWGTDTQYF.

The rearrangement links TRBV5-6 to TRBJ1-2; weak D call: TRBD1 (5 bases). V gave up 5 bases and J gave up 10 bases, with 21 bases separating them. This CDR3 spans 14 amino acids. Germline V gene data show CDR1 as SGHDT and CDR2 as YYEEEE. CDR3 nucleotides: TGTGCCAGCAGTCTGGGGGTTTACGTAGATGACTACACCTTC. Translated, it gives CASSLGVYVDDYTF.

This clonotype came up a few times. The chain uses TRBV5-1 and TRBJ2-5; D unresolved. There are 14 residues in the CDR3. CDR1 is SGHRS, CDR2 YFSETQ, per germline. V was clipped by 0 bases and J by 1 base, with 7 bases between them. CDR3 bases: TGCGCCAGCAGCTTGGATGGTTTCCAAGAGACCCAGTACTTC. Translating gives CASSLDGFQETQYF.

The CDR3 DNA reads as TGCGCCAGCAGCTTGGATCTAGCCGAGACCCAGTACTTC. It translates to CASSLDLAETQYF. The rearrangement links TRBV5-1 to TRBJ2-5, with D tentatively TRBD2 (5 bases). V was cut by 0 bases and J by 5 bases, with 8 bases left in between. The length of the CDR3 is 13 residues. Germline V gene lookup returns CDR1 SGHRS and CDR2 YFSETQ.

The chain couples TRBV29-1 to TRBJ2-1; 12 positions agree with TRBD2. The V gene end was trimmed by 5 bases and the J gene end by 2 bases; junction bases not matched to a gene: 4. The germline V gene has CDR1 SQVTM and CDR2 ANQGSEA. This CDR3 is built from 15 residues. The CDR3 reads CSVSSGGAPYNEQFF. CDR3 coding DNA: TGCAGCGTTTCTAGCGGGGGGGCCCCCTACAATGAGCAGTTCTTC.

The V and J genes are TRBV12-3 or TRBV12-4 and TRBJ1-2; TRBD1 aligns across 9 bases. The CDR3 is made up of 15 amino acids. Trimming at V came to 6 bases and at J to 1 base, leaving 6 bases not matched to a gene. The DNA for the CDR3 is TGTGCCAGCAGCCTACAGGGGGCGGTTAACTATGGCTACACCTTC. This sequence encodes CASSLQGAVNYGYTF.

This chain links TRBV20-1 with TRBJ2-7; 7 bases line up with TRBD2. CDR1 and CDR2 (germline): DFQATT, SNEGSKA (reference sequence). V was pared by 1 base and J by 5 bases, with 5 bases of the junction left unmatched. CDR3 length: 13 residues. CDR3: CSARGGGADEQYF. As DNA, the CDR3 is TGCAGTGCTAGAGGGGGAGGGGCGGACGAGCAGTACTTC.

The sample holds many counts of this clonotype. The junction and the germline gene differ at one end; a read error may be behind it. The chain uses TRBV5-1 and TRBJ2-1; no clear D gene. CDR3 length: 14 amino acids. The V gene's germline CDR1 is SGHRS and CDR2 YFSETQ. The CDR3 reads CASSLGVSYNEQFF. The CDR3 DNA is TGTGCCAGCAGCTTGGGTGTCTCCTACAATGAGCAGTTCTTC. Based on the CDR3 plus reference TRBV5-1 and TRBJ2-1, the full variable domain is KAGVTQTPRYLIKTRGQQVTLSCSPISGHRSVSWYQQTPGQGLQFLFEYFSETQRNKGNFPGRFSGRQFSNSRSEMNVSTLELGDSALYLCASSLGVSYNEQFFGPGTRLTVL.